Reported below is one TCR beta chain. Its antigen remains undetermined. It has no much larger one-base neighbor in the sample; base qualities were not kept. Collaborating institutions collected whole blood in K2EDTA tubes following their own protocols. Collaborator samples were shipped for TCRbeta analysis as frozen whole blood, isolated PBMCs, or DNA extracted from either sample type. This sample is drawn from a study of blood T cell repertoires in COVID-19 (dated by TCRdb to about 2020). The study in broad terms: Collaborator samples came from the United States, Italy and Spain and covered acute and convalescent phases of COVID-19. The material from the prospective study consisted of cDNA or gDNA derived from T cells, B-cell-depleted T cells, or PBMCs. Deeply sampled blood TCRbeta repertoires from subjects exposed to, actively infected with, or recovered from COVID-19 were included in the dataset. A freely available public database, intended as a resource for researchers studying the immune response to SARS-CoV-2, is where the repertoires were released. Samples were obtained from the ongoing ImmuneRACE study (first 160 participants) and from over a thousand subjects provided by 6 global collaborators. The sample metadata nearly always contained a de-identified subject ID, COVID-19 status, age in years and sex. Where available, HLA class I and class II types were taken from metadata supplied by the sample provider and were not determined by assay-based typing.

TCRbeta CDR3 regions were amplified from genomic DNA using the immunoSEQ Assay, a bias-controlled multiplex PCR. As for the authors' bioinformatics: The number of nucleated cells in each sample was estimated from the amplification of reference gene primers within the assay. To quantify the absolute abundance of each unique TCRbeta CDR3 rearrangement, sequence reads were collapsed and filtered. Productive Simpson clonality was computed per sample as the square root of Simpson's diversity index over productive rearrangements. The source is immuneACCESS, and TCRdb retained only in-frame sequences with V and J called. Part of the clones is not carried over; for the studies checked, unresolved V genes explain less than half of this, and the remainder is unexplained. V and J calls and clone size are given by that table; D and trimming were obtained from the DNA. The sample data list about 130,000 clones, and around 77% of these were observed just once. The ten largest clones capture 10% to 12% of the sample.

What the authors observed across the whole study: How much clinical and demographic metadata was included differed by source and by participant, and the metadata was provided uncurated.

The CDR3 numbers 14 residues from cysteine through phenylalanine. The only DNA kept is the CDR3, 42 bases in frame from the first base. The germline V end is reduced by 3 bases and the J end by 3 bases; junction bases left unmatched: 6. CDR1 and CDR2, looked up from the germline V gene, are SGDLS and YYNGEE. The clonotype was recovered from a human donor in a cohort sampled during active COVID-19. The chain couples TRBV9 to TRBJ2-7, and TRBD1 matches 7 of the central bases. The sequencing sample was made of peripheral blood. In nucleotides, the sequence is TGTGCCAGCAGCGCCAGGGACAGAAACTACGAGCAGTACTTC. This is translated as CASSARDRNYEQYF.